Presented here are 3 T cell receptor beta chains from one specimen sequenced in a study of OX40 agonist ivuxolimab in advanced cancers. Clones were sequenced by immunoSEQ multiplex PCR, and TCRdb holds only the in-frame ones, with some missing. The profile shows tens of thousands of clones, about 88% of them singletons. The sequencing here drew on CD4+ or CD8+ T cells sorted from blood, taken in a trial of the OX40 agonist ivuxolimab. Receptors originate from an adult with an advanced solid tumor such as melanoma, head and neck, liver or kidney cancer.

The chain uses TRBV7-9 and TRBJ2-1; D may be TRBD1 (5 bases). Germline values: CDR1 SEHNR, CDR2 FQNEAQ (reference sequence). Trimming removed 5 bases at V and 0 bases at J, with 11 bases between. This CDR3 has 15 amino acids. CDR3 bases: TGTGCCAGCAGCCACGAGACAGTCTCCTACAATGAGCAGTTCTTC. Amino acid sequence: CASSHETVSYNEQFF. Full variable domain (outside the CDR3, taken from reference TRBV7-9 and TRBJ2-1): DTGVSQNPRHKITKRGQNVTFRCDPISEHNRLYWYRQTLGQGPEFLTYFQNEAQLEKSRLLSDRFSAERPKGSFSTLEIQRTEQGDSAMYLCASSHETVSYNEQFFGPGTRLTVL.

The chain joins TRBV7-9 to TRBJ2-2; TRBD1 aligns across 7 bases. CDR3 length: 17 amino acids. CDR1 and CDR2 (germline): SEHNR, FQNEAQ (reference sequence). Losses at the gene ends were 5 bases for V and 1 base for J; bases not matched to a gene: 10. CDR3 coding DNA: TGTGCCAGCAGCCCCCTCCCCGGGACAGAGAACACCGGGGAGCTGTTTTTT. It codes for CASSPLPGTENTGELFF.

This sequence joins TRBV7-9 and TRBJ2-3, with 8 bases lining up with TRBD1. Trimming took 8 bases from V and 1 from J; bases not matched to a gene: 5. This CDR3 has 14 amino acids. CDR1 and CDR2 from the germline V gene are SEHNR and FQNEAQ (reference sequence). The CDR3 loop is CASYQGARTDTQYF. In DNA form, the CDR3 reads TGTGCCAGCTACCAGGGGGCTCGCACAGATACGCAGTATTTT.